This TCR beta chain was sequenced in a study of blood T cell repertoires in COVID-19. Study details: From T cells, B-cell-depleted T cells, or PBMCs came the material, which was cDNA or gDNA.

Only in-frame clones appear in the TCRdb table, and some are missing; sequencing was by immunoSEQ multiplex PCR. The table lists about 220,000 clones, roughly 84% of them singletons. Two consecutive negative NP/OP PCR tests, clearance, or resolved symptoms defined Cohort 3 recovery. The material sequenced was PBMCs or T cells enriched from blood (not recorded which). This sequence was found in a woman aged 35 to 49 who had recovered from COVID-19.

Written as DNA, the CDR3 is TGTGCCAGCAGCCCAGCGGGGGACTCCTACAATGAGCAGTTCTTC. Its translation: CASSPAGDSYNEQFF. V and J are TRBV7-9 and TRBJ2-1; 8 bases map to TRBD2. The germline V gene has CDR1 SEHNR and CDR2 FQNEAQ (reference sequence). The CDR3 sequence is 15 residues long. V gave up 5 bases and J gave up 0 bases; unmatched junction bases: 3.